The 30 T cell receptor beta chains presented below share a single source sample, sequenced in a study of cytomegalovirus exposure and HLA in healthy donors (dated by TCRdb to about 2017). Library construction relied on the immunoSEQ multiplex PCR assay. For the multiplex PCR, a mixture combining 60 forward primers for TCR Vbeta segments and 13 reverse primers for TCR Jbeta segments was used. TCRdb took over this immuneACCESS table, retaining in-frame rearrangements with V and J assigned. Such tables are incomplete; in checked studies, under half of the missing clones stem from an unresolved V gene, and the remainder is unexplained. This sample is represented by around 100,000 clones; 80% to 90% of them were singletons. The top ten constitute nearly 3.5% of the sample. The sequenced sample consisted of PBMCs. These receptors came from a man in his thirties or forties in good health and CMV-seropositive.

V is TRBV6-5 and J is TRBJ1-2; tentative D call: TRBD1 (6 bases). Germline assignment: CDR1 MNHEY and CDR2 SVGAGI. This CDR3 spans 14 amino acids. Trimming cost V 5 bases and J 7 bases, with 17 bases left between them. The DNA of the CDR3 is TGTGCCAGCAGTCCCGACGCGGGGGCATTTGGCTACACCTTC. Amino acid sequence: CASSPDAGAFGYTF.

CDR3 coding DNA: TGTGCCAGCGAGGATGGACAGCTAAGCACAGATACGCAGTATTTT. It translates to CASEDGQLSTDTQYF. The chain uses TRBV6-5 and TRBJ2-3, with D tentatively TRBD1 (6 bases). The CDR3 is 15 amino acids. Trimming removed 8 bases at V and 0 bases at J, with 15 bases between. CDR1 is MNHEY, CDR2 SVGAGI, per germline.

The rearrangement links TRBV15 to TRBJ2-5, with TRBD2 identical over 7 bases. Per the germline V gene, CDR1 is LNHNV and CDR2 is YYDKDF (reference sequence). J was trimmed by 5 bases and V by 0 bases; bases with no gene match: 6. This CDR3 is 15 amino acids long. CDR3 loop: CATSRERTRQETQYF. DNA for the CDR3: TGTGCCACCAGCAGAGAACGGACTAGACAGGAGACCCAGTACTTC. Supplemented by reference TRBV15 and TRBJ2-5, the full variable domain reads DAMVIQNPRYQVTQFGKPVTLSCSQTLNHNVMYWYQQKSSQAPKLLFHYYDKDFNNEADTPDNFQSRRPNTSFCFLDIRSPGLGDTAMYLCATSRERTRQETQYFGPGTRLLVL.

The J gene is TRBJ2-3, the V gene TRBV27; 11 positions match TRBD2. V shed 6 bases, J shed 0 bases, and the junction held 2 bases outside the gene matches. From germline, CDR1 is MNHEY and CDR2 SMNVEV (reference sequence). The CDR3 extends over 15 amino acids. This CDR3 reads CASRRTSGSTDTQYF. In nucleotides, the CDR3 is TGTGCCAGCAGGAGGACTAGCGGGAGCACAGATACGCAGTATTTT.

This clone was seen only once. The genes are TRBV5-5 and TRBJ2-2, with 10 nucleotides matching TRBD1. Germline CDR1 SGHKS, CDR2 YYEKEE (reference sequence). This CDR3 comprises 18 residues. After removal of 2 bases from V and 4 bases from J, the junction contained 11 bases not matched to a gene. The chain's CDR3 is CASSFTPGQGLTTGELFF. DNA for the CDR3: TGTGCCAGCAGCTTTACCCCGGGACAGGGGTTGACCACCGGGGAGCTGTTTTTT.

The chain uses TRBV30 and TRBJ2-7, with 7 bases identical to TRBD2. Trimming cost V 3 bases and J 2 bases; bases outside gene matches: 13. Germline CDR1 and CDR2: GTSNPN and SVGIG (reference sequence). The CDR3 has 16 amino acids. DNA of the CDR3: TGTGCCTGGAGCCGAGGGAGGGGCGCAGAGGCCTACGAGCAGTACTTC. Amino acid sequence: CAWSRGRGAEAYEQYF. The full variable domain, its missing parts supplied by reference TRBV30 and TRBJ2-7, is SQTIHQWPATLVQPVGSPLSLECTVEGTSNPNLYWYRQAAGRGLQLLFYSVGIGQISSEVPQNLSASRPQDRQFILSSKKLLLSDSGFYLCAWSRGRGAEAYEQYFGPGTRLTVT.

This clone appeared once. This chain links TRBV6-5 with TRBJ1-1; 8 positions match TRBD1. The CDR3 runs to 14 residues. Trimming cost V 5 bases and J 5 bases; bases outside gene matches: 7. Germline V gene sequence: CDR1 MNHEY, CDR2 SVGAGI. This CDR3 is CASSRQQGVTEAFF. CDR3 nucleotides: TGTGCCAGCAGTCGACAACAGGGGGTGACTGAAGCTTTCTTT.

Concerning this clone itself: At one of its ends the junction is not consistent with the germline gene, which may arise from a read error. This chain joins TRBV7-9 and TRBJ1-1; no clear D. The CDR3 has 12 residues. CDR1 and CDR2 from the germline V gene are SEHNR and FQNEAQ (reference sequence). Here the CDR3 reads CSSSLRETEAFF. CDR3 sequence (DNA): TGTTCCAGCAGCTTACGAGAGACTGAAGCTTTCTTT.

The chain couples TRBV5-6 to TRBJ1-1; unclear D gene. CDR3 length equals 13 residues. Looked up from germline, CDR1 is SGHDT and CDR2 is YYEEEE. V was trimmed by 2 bases and J by 4 bases, leaving 9 bases between them. The CDR3 region is CASSFRWSTEAFF. CDR3 DNA: TGTGCCAGCAGCTTTAGGTGGAGCACTGAAGCTTTCTTT. The full variable domain, with the rest looked up from reference TRBV5-6 and TRBJ1-1, is DAGVTQSPTHLIKTRGQQVTLRCSPKSGHDTVSWYQQALGQGPQFIFQYYEEEERQRGNFPDRFSGHQFPNYSSELNVNALLLGDSALYLCASSFRWSTEAFFGQGTRLTVV.

V gene TRBV28 combines with J gene TRBJ2-2; TRBD1 agrees at 12 bases. CDR3 length equals 17 residues. The ends lost 0 bases at V and 10 bases at J; junction bases unmatched: 9. The germline V gene encodes CDR1 MDHEN and CDR2 SYDVKM. The CDR3 sequence is CASSLWRSGTGGQELFF. The CDR3 coding sequence is TGTGCCAGCAGTTTATGGAGATCCGGGACAGGGGGCCAGGAGCTGTTTTTT.

The V and J genes are TRBV5-1 and TRBJ2-7; a possible D gene is TRBD1 (6 bases). Germline V gene data show CDR1 as SGHRS and CDR2 as YFSETQ. The V and J ends lost 0 bases and 2 bases respectively, with 9 bases between them. The CDR3 sequence is 14 residues long. In DNA, the CDR3 is TGCGCCAGCAGCTTGGACAGGGTCGCCTACGAGCAGTACTTC. Translated, it gives CASSLDRVAYEQYF.

This sequence joins TRBV25-1 and TRBJ1-1; TRBD1 might be the D (5 bases). Trimming took 7 bases from V and 4 from J, leaving 13 bases between them. Germline CDR1 reads MGHDK; CDR2 reads SYGVNS. The CDR3 is 13 amino acids. The CDR3 nucleotides are TGTGCCAGCACCCGGGGGGAGGGCACTGAAGCTTTCTTT. Translating gives CASTRGEGTEAFF.

The V gene is TRBV27, the J gene TRBJ2-3, with D possibly TRBD2 on 5 matching bases. Between the trimmed V and J ends, which lost 5 bases and 3 bases, there was a span of 6 bases. CDR1 is MNHEY, CDR2 SMNVEV, per germline (reference sequence). The CDR3 sequence is 12 residues long. The chain's CDR3 is CASSRTTDTQYF. CDR3 DNA sequence: TGTGCCAGCAGTAGGACTACAGATACGCAGTATTTT.

The chain links TRBV11-2 to TRBJ2-7, with TRBD2 identical over 13 bases. The trim removed 5 bases at V and 6 bases at J, leaving 4 bases unmatched. CDR3 size: 14 residues. Germline V gene data show CDR1 as SGHAT and CDR2 as FQNNGV. In nucleotides, the CDR3 is TGTGCCAGCAGCCTTGGACTAGCGGGAGTCGAGCAGTACTTC. Its protein is CASSLGLAGVEQYF.

This rearrangement joins TRBV9 to TRBJ2-5, with 9 bases identical to TRBD2. V trimming: 3 bases; J trimming: 4 bases; junction bases outside the gene matches: 13. This CDR3 comprises 17 residues. Germline CDR1 and CDR2: SGDLS and YYNGEE. This chain's CDR3 is CASSGDPAGGVAETQYF. CDR3 nucleotides: TGTGCCAGCAGCGGAGACCCAGCGGGAGGTGTAGCAGAGACCCAGTACTTC.

Remarks on this clone: Other DNA variants within this sample encode the same CDR3. The chain recombines TRBV28 with TRBJ2-7, with TRBD1 identical over 7 bases. V shed 6 bases and J 4 bases; nucleotides not matched to a gene: 3. This CDR3 spans 12 amino acids. CDR1 MDHEN and CDR2 SYDVKM come from the germline V gene. This CDR3 reads CASSWGQYEQYF. For the CDR3, the DNA is TGTGCCAGCAGCTGGGGACAGTACGAGCAGTACTTC.

V is TRBV5-1 and J is TRBJ2-2; TRBD1 matches at 11 bases. V was clipped by 0 bases and J by 7 bases; unmatched bases: 5. This CDR3 is 16 amino acids long. From germline, CDR1 is SGHRS and CDR2 YFSETQ. The CDR3 is CASSLDGQGASGELFF. In nucleotides, the CDR3 is TGCGCCAGCAGCTTGGACGGACAGGGGGCTAGCGGGGAGCTGTTTTTT.

CDR3 coding DNA: TGCGCCAGCAGCTTGGCCGGACAGGGGTACGAGCAGTACTTC. It codes for CASSLAGQGYEQYF. The rearrangement uses TRBV5-1 and TRBJ2-5; 9 bases align to TRBD1. The J call may be in error: the DNA end matches TRBJ2-7 better. The germline V gene encodes CDR1 SGHRS and CDR2 YFSETQ. CDR3 length equals 14 residues.

V gene TRBV14 combines with J gene TRBJ2-6; 7 positions agree with TRBD1. Germline V CDR1 and CDR2: SGHDN, FVKESK. The V gene end was trimmed by 6 bases and the J gene end by 0 bases; junction bases not matched to a gene: 11. The CDR3 contains 18 residues. CDR3 amino acids: CASSQAPGQLSGANVLTF. CDR3 DNA: TGTGCCAGCAGTCAGGCACCGGGACAGCTCTCTGGGGCCAACGTCCTGACTTTC.

This sequence joins TRBV27 and TRBJ2-2; TRBD2 matches at 8 bases. V lost 10 bases, J lost 5 bases, and 6 bases stayed unmatched. The CDR3 runs to 13 residues. Germline V gene data show CDR1 as MNHEY and CDR2 as SMNVEV (reference sequence). CDR3 residues: CATSGSVTGELFF. The CDR3 nucleotides read TGTGCCACGAGCGGGAGTGTGACCGGGGAGCTGTTTTTT.

About this clone itself: Within the sample, other DNA sequences also encode this same CDR3. The chain links TRBV5-4 to TRBJ2-4; 9 positions agree with TRBD2. The CDR3 loop spans 15 amino acids. The V and J ends lost 0 bases and 7 bases, in that order; junction bases with no gene match: 5. Germline values: CDR1 SGHNT, CDR2 YYREEE (reference sequence). The CDR3 loop reads CASSLEGGRGNIQYF. CDR3 sequence (DNA): TGTGCCAGCAGCTTGGAGGGCGGGAGGGGGAACATTCAGTACTTC.

This clone is a singleton in its sample. The chain uses TRBV9 and TRBJ2-7; 8 bases are shared with TRBD1. The germline V gene encodes CDR1 SGDLS and CDR2 YYNGEE. Trimming cost V 3 bases and J 0 bases; bases outside gene matches: 2. There are 14 residues in the CDR3. As DNA, the CDR3 is TGTGCCAGCAGCGGCAGGGGGCCCTCCTACGAGCAGTACTTC. As protein: CASSGRGPSYEQYF.

The V and J genes are TRBV6-1 and TRBJ2-2, with TRBD2 identical over 15 bases. J was trimmed by 4 bases and V by 0 bases; bases with no gene match: 9. The CDR3 has 20 amino acids. In germline, CDR1 is MNHNS, CDR2 SASEGT. CDR3 amino acids: CASSEARGLAGGRGTGELFF. CDR3 coding DNA: TGTGCCAGCAGTGAAGCAAGAGGACTAGCGGGAGGGCGCGGCACCGGGGAGCTGTTTTTT.

This clone was picked up one time. The CDR3 DNA sequence: TGTGCCAGTAGCCCTAGCATCCAAGAGACCCAGTACTTC. It is translated as CASSPSIQETQYF. This rearrangement joins TRBV19 to TRBJ2-5, with D perhaps TRBD2 (5 bases). CDR1 and CDR2 from the germline V gene are LNHDA and SQIVND (reference sequence). Trimming removed 6 bases from V and 1 base from J, with 9 bases in between. The CDR3 sequence is 13 residues long. Full variable domain (missing parts from reference TRBV19 and TRBJ2-5): DGGITQSPKYLFRKEGQNVTLSCEQNLNHDAMYWYRQDPGQGLRLIYYSQIVNDFQKGDIAEGYSVSREKKESFPLTVTSAQKNPTAFYLCASSPSIQETQYFGPGTRLLVL.

The rearrangement joins TRBV4-1 to TRBJ2-7; 8 bases map to TRBD1. The CDR3 consists of 19 residues. The junction had 20 bases not matched to a gene; V was cut back by 1 base and J by 6 bases. CDR1 is MGHRA, CDR2 YSYEKL, per germline. The CDR3 nucleotides read TGCGCCAGCAGCCAAGCCCTAGGGGCCAACAGGGGGAACGGACGCGAGCAGTACTTC. As protein: CASSQALGANRGNGREQYF.

The chain combines TRBV10-1 with TRBJ2-7; D is unclear. The CDR3 runs to 14 residues. Trimming removed 6 bases from V and 2 bases from J, with 14 bases in between. In germline, CDR1 is WNHNN, CDR2 SYGVQD (reference sequence). Written as DNA, the CDR3 is TGCGCCAGCAGGGCGACAAAGCCCCCCTACGAGCAGTACTTC. Residues: CASRATKPPYEQYF.

This rearrangement joins TRBV6-5 to TRBJ1-6, with 9 bases aligning to TRBD1. This CDR3 has 15 residues. J was trimmed by 7 bases and V by 6 bases; bases with no gene match: 7. Germline V gene data show CDR1 as MNHEY and CDR2 as SVGAGI. CDR3 bases: TGTGCCAGCAGCCCGTCCGGGACAGGGAATTCACCCCTCCACTTT. Translating gives CASSPSGTGNSPLHF.

This clone was seen a single time. As DNA, the CDR3 is TGTGCCAGCTCAAGAACGGGACAGGCACCTTACTATGGCTACACCTTC. It specifies CASSRTGQAPYYGYTF. V and J are TRBV18 and TRBJ1-2, with 8 bases matching TRBD1. The germline V gene has CDR1 KGHSH and CDR2 LQKENI. CDR3 length: 16 amino acids. V lost 5 bases and J lost 3; bases outside the gene matches: 11. The entire variable domain, with the rest obtained from reference TRBV18 and TRBJ1-2, is as follows: NAGVMQNPRHLVRRRGQEARLRCSPMKGHSHVYWYRQLPEEGLKFMVYLQKENIIDESGMPKERFSAEFPKEGPSILRIQQVVRGDSAAYFCASSRTGQAPYYGYTFGSGTRLTVV.

The V call is TRBV6-1, the J call TRBJ2-5, with 7 bases aligning to TRBD1. The CDR3 loop spans 15 amino acids. Germline V gives CDR1 MNHNS, CDR2 SASEGT. The V segment lost 6 bases and the J segment 5 bases; nucleotides outside the gene matches: 12. The CDR3 DNA reads TGTGCCAGCAGCACGGGACAGTCAGTCGGGGAGACCCAGTACTTC. Protein product: CASSTGQSVGETQYF.

V usage is TRBV11-2 and J usage is TRBJ2-7; possibly TRBD1 for D (5 bases). Germline loops: CDR1 SGHAT, CDR2 FQNNGV. CDR3 length: 15 residues. V was pared by 1 base and J by 3 bases, with 13 bases between. The CDR3 sequence: CASSLVARQGYEQYF. The CDR3 region has the DNA TGTGCCAGCAGCTTAGTCGCGAGGCAGGGCTACGAGCAGTACTTC. Complete variable domain (other parts from reference TRBV11-2 and TRBJ2-7): EAGVAQSPRYKIIEKRQSVAFWCNPISGHATLYWYQQILGQGPKLLIQFQNNGVVDDSQLPKDRFSAERLKGVDSTLKIQPAKLEDSAVYLCASSLVARQGYEQYFGPGTRLTVT.